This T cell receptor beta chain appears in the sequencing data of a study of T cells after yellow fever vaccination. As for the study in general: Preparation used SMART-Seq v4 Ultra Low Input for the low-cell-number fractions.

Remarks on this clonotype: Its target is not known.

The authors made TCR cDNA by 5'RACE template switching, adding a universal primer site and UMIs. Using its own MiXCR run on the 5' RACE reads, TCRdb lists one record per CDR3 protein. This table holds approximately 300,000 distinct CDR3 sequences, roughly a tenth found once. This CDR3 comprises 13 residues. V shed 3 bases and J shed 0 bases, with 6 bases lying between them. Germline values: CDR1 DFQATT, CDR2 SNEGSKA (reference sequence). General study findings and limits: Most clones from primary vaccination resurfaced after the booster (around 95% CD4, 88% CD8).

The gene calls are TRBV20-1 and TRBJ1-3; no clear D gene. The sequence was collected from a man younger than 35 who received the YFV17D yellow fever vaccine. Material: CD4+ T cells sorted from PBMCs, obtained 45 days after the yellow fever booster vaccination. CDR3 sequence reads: CSASPISGNTIYF. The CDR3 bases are TGCAGTGCTAGTCCAATCTCTGGAAACACCATATATTTT.